This entry is about one T cell receptor (beta chain). In the original analysis: Amplification with reference gene primers provided the estimates of nucleated cell counts. Sequenced by immunoSEQ multiplex PCR; TCRdb stores in-frame clones only, minus some. Clonal size and the V and J genes are those of that table, whereas D and trimming came from the DNA. Of around 280,000 clones listed, about 86% are singletons. The data were taken from a study of blood T cell repertoires in COVID-19. Germline assignment: CDR1 MGHRA and CDR2 YSYEKL. The CDR3 loop spans 16 amino acids. V lost 3 bases, J lost 1 base, and 13 bases lay in between.

Sequenced sample: peripheral blood. The chain employs TRBV4-1 and TRBJ2-1; possibly TRBD2 for D (5 bases). The receptor was isolated from a woman aged 30 to 39 who had recovered from COVID-19. The CDR3 DNA reads TGCGCCAGCAGCCAGCTACTCAGCGGTTCCTACAATGAGCAGTTCTTC. Its protein is CASSQLLSGSYNEQFF.